This TCR beta chain was retrieved from a study of blood T cell repertoires in COVID-19. V shed 3 bases, J shed 8 bases, and the junction held 15 bases outside the gene matches. This CDR3 has 17 residues. Germline CDR1 is LNHDA and CDR2 is SQIVND (reference sequence). The method was immunoSEQ multiplex PCR; TCRdb's version includes in-frame clones alone and lacks a portion of them. The table shows some 100,000 clones, with 70% to 90% occurring only once. The genes are TRBV19 and TRBJ2-1; 8 bases match TRBD2. Input material: peripheral blood. The sequence derives from a woman aged 80 or over with active COVID-19. CDR3 coding DNA: TGTGCCAGTAGTATTCCGACTAGCGTCCTACCCTTCCATGAGCAGTTCTTC. Its translation: CASSIPTSVLPFHEQFF.